These 22 T cell receptor beta chains came from one sample sequenced in a study of monozygotic twins with inflammatory bowel disease. From its re-call of the 5' RACE reads, TCRdb lists each CDR3 protein once, without DNA. In total, the table holds under 150,000 distinct CDR3 sequences. Specimen: blood. These receptors all come from a human donor with ulcerative colitis or Crohn's disease, or a healthy co-twin of an affected twin (not recorded which).

V gene TRBV18 combines with J gene TRBJ1-6. The CDR3 consists of 15 residues. CDR1 is KGHSH and CDR2 is LQKENI in the germline V gene. The CDR3: CASSSTLRYNSPLHF.

This sequence joins TRBV18 and TRBJ1-4; TCRdb names TRBD1, which stays unverified in the absence of DNA. The CDR3 loop spans 17 amino acids. The germline V gene encodes CDR1 KGHSH and CDR2 LQKENI. This chain's CDR3 is CASSTYSPHATNEKLFF.

The chain combines TRBV7-2 with TRBJ2-7; no DNA is available, so the TRBD1 call from TCRdb remains unchecked. The CDR3 is 17 residues long. CDR1 and CDR2 (germline): SGHTA, FQGNSA. CDR3 loop: CASSGTVLGHSFYEQYF.

This chain connects TRBV2 to TRBJ2-7; the TCRdb D gene call, TRBD1, has no DNA to confirm it. Germline V gene lookup returns CDR1 SNHLY and CDR2 FYNNEI. The CDR3 extends over 14 amino acids. CDR3: CASSERGRVYEQYF.

V and J are TRBV18 and TRBJ1-1; TCRdb's D call of TRBD1 is untestable without DNA. This CDR3 contains 14 residues. Germline V lookup: CDR1 KGHSH, CDR2 LQKENI. The CDR3 sequence is CASSPGQGRTEAFF.

The V call is TRBV20-1, the J call TRBJ2-7. Germline V gene lookup returns CDR1 DFQATT and CDR2 SNEGSKA (reference sequence). This CDR3 contains 12 residues. The CDR3 here is CSARYNTYEQYF.

The CDR3 spells CASSSPSGGAGGELFF. The chain links TRBV7-3 to TRBJ2-2; the D call of TRBD2 rests on TCRdb alone, since no DNA is present to check it. Germline loops: CDR1 SGHTA, CDR2 FQGTGA. The CDR3 extends over 16 amino acids.

The rearrangement joins TRBV20-1 to TRBJ2-4. CDR1 DFQATT and CDR2 SNEGSKA come from the germline V gene (reference sequence). CDR3 length: 16 residues. CDR3 protein: CSARLGSQRAKNIQYF.

This rearrangement joins TRBV5-1 to TRBJ2-3; the D gene TCRdb calls, TRBD2, cannot be checked with no DNA. Germline V CDR1 and CDR2: SGHRS, YFSETQ. CDR3 length: 14 residues. CDR3 residues: CASSLTSVGDTQYF. The full variable domain, rest sourced from reference TRBV5-1 and TRBJ2-3, is KAGVTQTPRYLIKTRGQQVTLSCSPISGHRSVSWYQQTPGQGLQFLFEYFSETQRNKGNFPGRFSGRQFSNSRSEMNVSTLELGDSALYLCASSLTSVGDTQYFGPGTRLTVL.

The chain is built from TRBV6-5 and TRBJ2-7; no DNA is available, so the TRBD1 call from TCRdb remains unchecked. Germline values: CDR1 MNHEY, CDR2 SVGAGI. CDR3 length: 11 residues. The CDR3 sequence is CATLFGTLEYF.

V usage is TRBV5-1 and J usage is TRBJ2-7; TCRdb picks TRBD1, but there is no DNA to check that call. Germline V gene lookup returns CDR1 SGHRS and CDR2 YFSETQ. This CDR3 is built from 15 residues. CDR3 residues: CASSDLGTGTYEQYF.

The rearrangement links TRBV7-2 to TRBJ2-5; TCRdb designates TRBD2, a call that cannot be tested without DNA. The CDR3 is 14 residues long. CDR1 and CDR2 (germline): SGHTA, FQGNSA. The CDR3 is CASSLMGAQETQYF.

The chain uses TRBV12-3 or TRBV12-4 and TRBJ1-5; TCRdb's D call of TRBD1 is untestable without DNA. The CDR3 runs to 18 residues. CDR3 loop: CASSLGPSAGQINQPQHF.

This chain links TRBV7-2 with TRBJ1-2. Looked up from germline, CDR1 is SGHTA and CDR2 is FQGNSA. The CDR3 covers 12 residues. CDR3 loop: CASSFRDYGYTF.

V and J are TRBV5-1 and TRBJ2-3; the D call from TCRdb, TRBD2, cannot be confirmed without DNA. The V gene's germline CDR1 is SGHRS and CDR2 YFSETQ. This CDR3 is built from 16 residues. CDR3 sequence reads: CASSPAGGGRTDTQYF.

The chain links TRBV7-2 to TRBJ2-7; TCRdb's D gene call, TRBD1, goes unchecked for lack of DNA. The V gene's germline CDR1 is SGHTA and CDR2 FQGNSA. This CDR3 has 16 amino acids. CDR3 loop: CASSFPTETRASEQYF.

The chain is built from TRBV4-2 and TRBJ2-3; TCRdb's assignment of TRBD1 cannot be checked, as there is no DNA. CDR3 size: 16 residues. Looked up from germline, CDR1 is LGHNA and CDR2 is YNFKEQ. CDR3 sequence: CASSQDGTGGADTQYF.

The gene calls are TRBV20-1 and TRBJ2-7; the TRBD1 assignment by TCRdb is unverifiable without DNA. The germline V gene encodes CDR1 DFQATT and CDR2 SNEGSKA (reference sequence). This CDR3 comprises 14 residues. The CDR3 here is CSARDRGRGYEQYF.

The chain recombines TRBV7-9 with TRBJ2-7; TCRdb's assignment of TRBD1 cannot be checked, as there is no DNA. This CDR3 has 16 amino acids. Germline lookup yields CDR1 SEHNR and CDR2 FQNEAQ (reference sequence). Here the CDR3 reads CASSLFGRDSPYEQYF.

This chain links TRBV7-6 with TRBJ2-7; TCRdb proposes TRBD2, but this gene call is untestable without DNA. Germline V gene lookup returns CDR1 SGHVS and CDR2 FNYEAQ. The CDR3 has 16 amino acids. The CDR3 sequence: CASSLGGGTAPNEQYF.

The rearrangement joins TRBV4-2 to TRBJ2-1; the D gene TCRdb calls, TRBD2, cannot be checked with no DNA. This CDR3 is built from 20 residues. Per the germline V gene, CDR1 is LGHNA and CDR2 is YNFKEQ. CDR3 sequence reads: CASSQDPTSGGAFLVNEQFF.

V is TRBV7-2 and J is TRBJ2-1; the TCRdb call, TRBD2, lacks DNA for checking. The germline V gene has CDR1 SGHTA and CDR2 FQGNSA. This CDR3 region has 14 residues. The CDR3 is CASSLEPSGRVQFF.